A selection of T cell receptor beta chains follows, all from one sample in a study of blood T cell repertoires in COVID-19. Generated by immunoSEQ multiplex PCR, the TCRdb table keeps only in-frame clones and is missing some. The sample yields around 180,000 clones, around 87% seen once. The specimen sequenced was peripheral blood. The receptor source for this set is a man aged 40-49 years with active or convalescent COVID-19. CDR3s include the opening cysteine and the closing phenylalanine or tryptophan. A D gene is named only where the DNA matches it firmly. A row's size may be missing; if present it is once, few, many or a size class.

abundance	d_gene	v_gene	j_gene	CDR3aa	CDR3nt
.	TRBD1	TRBV5-1	TRBJ1-1	CASSWDRGSEAFF	TGCGCCAGCAGCTGGGACAGGGGGAGTGAAGCTTTCTTT
.	TRBD1	TRBV27	TRBJ1-6	CASSYDRVGNSPLHF	TGTGCCAGCAGTTATGACAGGGTCGGAAATTCACCCCTCCACTTT
once	.	TRBV5-6	TRBJ1-5	CASSLTGSNQPQHF	TGTGCCAGCAGCTTGACGGGTAGCAATCAGCCCCAGCATTTT
.	TRBD1	TRBV12-3/TRBV12-4	TRBJ1-2	CASKTGGIGYTF	TGTGCCAGTAAGACAGGGGGCATTGGCTACACCTTC
.	.	TRBV5-6	TRBJ1-4	CASSSGTTTNEKLFF	TGTGCCAGCAGCTCGGGGACAACAACTAATGAAAAACTGTTTTTT
.	.	TRBV4-1	TRBJ1-2	CASSQIKGGGSDYGYTF	TGCGCCAGCAGCCAAATCAAGGGGGGGGGATCTGACTATGGCTACACCTTC
.	.	TRBV19	TRBJ1-1	CASSQNSEAFF	TGTGCCAGTAGTCAGAATTCTGAAGCTTTCTTT
.	.	TRBV28	TRBJ2-2	CASIRDTGELFF	TGTGCCAGCATCCGGGACACCGGGGAGCTGTTTTTT
.	TRBD1	TRBV3-1/TRBV3-2	TRBJ2-7	CASGRQGSSYEQYF	TGTGCCAGCGGGCGACAGGGGAGCTCCTACGAGCAGTACTTC
.	TRBD1	TRBV2	TRBJ2-1	CASTTGGYNEQFF	TGTGCCAGCACTACAGGGGGATACAATGAGCAGTTCTTC
few	TRBD1	TRBV5-1	TRBJ1-6	CASSLGGGQDNSPLHF	TGCGCCAGCAGCTTGGGAGGGGGACAGGATAATTCACCCCTCCACTTT
.	.	TRBV28	TRBJ2-1	CATRGSSYNEQFF	TGTGCCACTAGGGGTAGCTCCTACAATGAGCAGTTCTTC
.	.	TRBV6-4	TRBJ1-2	CASSSDSGGGGYTF	TGTGCCAGCAGTTCCGATTCGGGGGGCGGTGGCTACACCTTC
.	.	TRBV5-1	TRBJ1-2	CASSLDQGEAGGYTF	TGCGCCAGCAGCTTGGACCAGGGCGAGGCTGGTGGCTACACCTTC
.	TRBD2	TRBV4-2	TRBJ2-1	CASSLGLAGNNEQFF	TGTGCCAGCAGCCTCGGACTAGCGGGAAACAATGAGCAGTTCTTC
once	TRBD1	TRBV15	TRBJ1-4	CATRLTGGGEKLFF	TGTGCCACCAGGCTTACAGGGGGGGGTGAAAAACTGTTTTTT
.	.	TRBV7-8	TRBJ1-2	CASSVGGQGYYVGYTF	TGTGCCAGCAGCGTAGGTGGGCAGGGGTACTATGTCGGCTACACCTTC
.	.	TRBV11-2	TRBJ1-3	CASSLRDTNSGNTIYF	TGTGCCAGCAGCCTACGGGACACGAACTCTGGAAACACCATATATTTT
.	.	TRBV30	TRBJ2-3	CAWSVPAPGLSSRPDTQYF	TGTGCCTGGAGTGTACCCGCCCCGGGACTCTCATCCAGGCCAGATACGCAGTATTTT
.	TRBD1	TRBV7-9	TRBJ2-7	CASSPGQFYEQYF	TGTGCCAGCAGCCCGGGACAGTTCTACGAGCAGTACTTC
.	.	TRBV7-8	TRBJ1-4	CASSLIGRGRNEKLFF	TGTGCCAGCAGCTTGATAGGAAGGGGCCGTAATGAAAAACTGTTTTTT
.	TRBD1	TRBV30	TRBJ2-2	CACTGTGRNRITGELFF	TGTGCCTGCACCGGGACAGGTCGAAACCGGATCACCGGGGAGCTGTTTTTT
.	TRBD1	TRBV9	TRBJ1-1	CASSLLDRLNTEAFF	TGTGCCAGCAGCTTATTGGACAGGCTGAACACTGAAGCTTTCTTT
.	.	TRBV9	TRBJ2-2	CASSVGQGGGELFF	TGTGCCAGCAGCGTGGGGCAGGGTGGCGGGGAGCTGTTTTTT
.	.	TRBV5-1	TRBJ1-6	CASSPQAGSSPLHF	TGCGCCAGCAGCCCCCAGGCAGGGTCTTCACCCCTCCACTTT
.	.	TRBV30	TRBJ2-2	CAWSPSSGRELFF	TGTGCCTGGAGCCCATCCTCCGGGAGGGAGCTGTTTTTT
.	.	TRBV20-1	TRBJ1-1	CSAILSAEAFF	TGCAGTGCTATTTTGAGCGCTGAAGCTTTCTTT
.	TRBD1	TRBV9	TRBJ1-2	CASSSRTGAYGYTF	TGTGCCAGCAGCTCCCGGACAGGGGCATATGGCTACACCTTC
.	TRBD1	TRBV5-5	TRBJ1-2	CASSWGTDFAGGYTF	TGTGCCAGCAGCTGGGGGACAGATTTCGCTGGGGGCTACACCTTC
.	.	TRBV3-1/TRBV3-2	TRBJ1-6	CASSQGQSGSPLHF	TGTGCCAGCAGCCAAGGGCAGAGCGGTTCACCCCTCCACTTT
.	.	TRBV4-3	TRBJ1-1	CASRHTGAGANTEAFF	TGCGCCAGCAGACACACGGGGGCGGGGGCGAACACTGAAGCTTTCTTT
.	TRBD1	TRBV30	TRBJ1-1	CAWKQGPVNTEAFF	TGTGCCTGGAAACAGGGGCCCGTGAACACTGAAGCTTTCTTT